Listed below are T cell receptor beta chains from one sample, sequenced in a study of T cell responses to AZD1222 COVID-19 vaccine. Clones were sequenced by immunoSEQ multiplex PCR, and TCRdb holds only the in-frame ones, with some missing. The table lists 100,000 to 120,000 clones, roughly 87% of them singletons. The sample consisted of peripheral blood, taken on day 0 of AZD1222 vaccination. The receptors stem from an adult in good health. The CDR3 runs from the conserved cysteine through the conserved F or W. The D gene is left open where the match is weak. Only some rows state a clone size, as once, few, many or a class for expanded clones.

D: TRBD2
V: TRBV7-8
length: 16
J: TRBJ2-7
size: .
DNA: TGTGCCAGCGGGGACCCGGGACTAGCGATCTCCTACGAGCAGTACTTC
CDR3: CASGDPGLAISYEQYF

D: .
V: TRBV6-2/TRBV6-3
length: 11
J: TRBJ2-3
size: .
DNA: TGTGCCAGCAGTTACTTAGATACGCAGTATTTT
CDR3: CASSYLDTQYF

D: .
V: TRBV12-3/TRBV12-4
length: 12
J: TRBJ2-7
size: .
DNA: TGTGCCAGCAGTTGGTTAACAGGCGAGCAGTACTTC
CDR3: CASSWLTGEQYF

D: .
V: TRBV27
length: 12
J: TRBJ1-1
size: .
DNA: TGTGCCAGCAGTTTTGAGAACACTGAAGCTTTCTTT
CDR3: CASSFENTEAFF

D: TRBD2
V: TRBV11-2
length: 16
J: TRBJ2-4
size: .
DNA: TGTGCCAGCAGCTCGCAGAATCTAGCGGGGGGTATTATTCAGTACTTC
CDR3: CASSSQNLAGGIIQYF

D: .
V: TRBV12-3/TRBV12-4
length: 13
J: TRBJ2-1
size: few
DNA: TGTGCCAGCAGTTTACAGCAGGTCAATGAGCAGTTCTTC
CDR3: CASSLQQVNEQFF

D: .
V: TRBV14
length: 15
J: TRBJ2-2
size: .
DNA: TGTGCCAGCAGCCAAGATCTCCTTAACACCGGGGAGCTGTTTTTT
CDR3: CASSQDLLNTGELFF

D: .
V: TRBV18
length: 14
J: TRBJ2-1
size: .
DNA: TGTGCCAGCTCACCACCGAGTTCCTCTCAGGAGCAGTTCTTC
CDR3: CASSPPSSSQEQFF

D: .
V: TRBV9
length: 15
J: TRBJ1-1
size: .
DNA: TGTGCCAGCAGCGTGTTAGGGGTGGAGAACACTGAAGCTTTCTTT
CDR3: CASSVLGVENTEAFF

D: TRBD2
V: TRBV7-9
length: 16
J: TRBJ2-7
size: .
DNA: TGTGCCAGCAGCTTAGTTGGCGGGGGGGCCTCCTACGAGCAGTACTTC
CDR3: CASSLVGGGASYEQYF

D: .
V: TRBV11-1
length: 14
J: TRBJ1-2
size: .
DNA: TGTGCCAGCAGCCTACAGACAGCCAACTATGGCTACACCTTC
CDR3: CASSLQTANYGYTF

D: TRBD1
V: TRBV5-1
length: 17
J: TRBJ2-7
size: few
DNA: TGCGCCAGCAGCTTAGGGACAGACCTATACAAACCCTACGAGCAGTACTTC
CDR3: CASSLGTDLYKPYEQYF

D: TRBD2
V: TRBV7-9
length: 16
J: TRBJ2-4
size: .
DNA: TGTGCCAGCAGCTTCCCGGGGGGATTAGCCAAAAACATTCAGTACTTC
CDR3: CASSFPGGLAKNIQYF

D: TRBD1
V: TRBV4-1
length: 15
J: TRBJ1-6
size: .
DNA: TGCGCCAGCAGCCATCAGACAGGGGATAATTCACCCCTCCACTTT
CDR3: CASSHQTGDNSPLHF

D: .
V: TRBV19
length: 14
J: TRBJ2-5
size: .
DNA: TGTGCCAGCAGCTCTTTAGGGGCATTTGTGACCCAGTACTTC
CDR3: CASSSLGAFVTQYF

D: .
V: TRBV4-2
length: 14
J: TRBJ2-5
size: .
DNA: TGTGCCAGCAGCCCAGGGGCGGACCAAGAGACCCAGTACTTC
CDR3: CASSPGADQETQYF

D: TRBD1
V: TRBV2
length: 15
J: TRBJ1-1
size: once
DNA: TGTGCCAGCAGTGGACAGGGCGGGATGAACACTGAAGCTTTCTTT
CDR3: CASSGQGGMNTEAFF

D: TRBD1
V: TRBV27
length: 15
J: TRBJ1-2
size: .
DNA: TGTGCCAGCAGTCCCCCTGGACAGGGGATATATGGCTACACCTTC
CDR3: CASSPPGQGIYGYTF

D: TRBD2
V: TRBV3-1/TRBV3-2
length: 21
J: TRBJ2-5
size: .
DNA: TGTGCCAGCAGCCAAGGTTGGTCGGTTTGGACTAGCGGGGGGTCCCAAGAGACCCAGTACTTC
CDR3: CASSQGWSVWTSGGSQETQYF

D: .
V: TRBV5-1
length: 18
J: TRBJ2-1
size: .
DNA: TGCGCCAGCAGCCTACTAGGGGCTAGCAAGCATTCCTACAATGAGCAGTTCTTC
CDR3: CASSLLGASKHSYNEQFF

D: TRBD1
V: TRBV11-2
length: 14
J: TRBJ1-1
size: .
DNA: TGTGCCAGCAGCTGGGGACAGGGGAACACTGAAGCTTTCTTT
CDR3: CASSWGQGNTEAFF

D: .
V: TRBV19
length: 16
J: TRBJ2-7
size: .
DNA: TGTGCCAGTAGCCCCCTGGGGGGACAACACCCCTACGAGCAGTACTTC
CDR3: CASSPLGGQHPYEQYF

D: .
V: TRBV29-1
length: 12
J: TRBJ1-2
size: .
DNA: TGCAGCGTACATGACGGGAGCTATGGCTACACCTTC
CDR3: CSVHDGSYGYTF

D: TRBD2
V: TRBV7-7
length: 16
J: TRBJ2-1
size: few
DNA: TGTGCCAGCAGCCAGGGCCCAAGCGGGGGGGTCAATGAGCAGTTCTTC
CDR3: CASSQGPSGGVNEQFF

D: TRBD2
V: TRBV7-6
length: 16
J: TRBJ2-1
size: .
DNA: TGTGCCAGCAGCTCAATAGCGGGGGGGACCTACAATGAGCAGTTCTTC
CDR3: CASSSIAGGTYNEQFF

D: .
V: TRBV2
length: 17
J: TRBJ2-7
size: .
DNA: TGTGCCAGCAAACCTTTAAGGGGGTCAGAAAGGGGCTACGAGCAGTACTTC
CDR3: CASKPLRGSERGYEQYF

D: .
V: TRBV10-2
length: 15
J: TRBJ1-6
size: .
DNA: TGCGCCAGCAGTGGTATGGGTTTGAGGAATTCACCCCTCCACTTT
CDR3: CASSGMGLRNSPLHF

D: .
V: TRBV3-1/TRBV3-2
length: 14
J: TRBJ2-2
size: once
DNA: TGTGCCAGCAGCCGCAACCCAGGCGCCGGGGAGCTGTTTTTT
CDR3: CASSRNPGAGELFF

D: .
V: TRBV6-6
length: 13
J: TRBJ1-2
size: .
DNA: TGTGCCAGCAGTTACGGACAGAAAGTTGGCTACACCTTC
CDR3: CASSYGQKVGYTF

D: .
V: TRBV5-6
length: 15
J: TRBJ1-5
size: .
DNA: TGTGCCAGCAGCCCAGGGGTTGGGAGCAATCAGCCCCAGCATTTT
CDR3: CASSPGVGSNQPQHF